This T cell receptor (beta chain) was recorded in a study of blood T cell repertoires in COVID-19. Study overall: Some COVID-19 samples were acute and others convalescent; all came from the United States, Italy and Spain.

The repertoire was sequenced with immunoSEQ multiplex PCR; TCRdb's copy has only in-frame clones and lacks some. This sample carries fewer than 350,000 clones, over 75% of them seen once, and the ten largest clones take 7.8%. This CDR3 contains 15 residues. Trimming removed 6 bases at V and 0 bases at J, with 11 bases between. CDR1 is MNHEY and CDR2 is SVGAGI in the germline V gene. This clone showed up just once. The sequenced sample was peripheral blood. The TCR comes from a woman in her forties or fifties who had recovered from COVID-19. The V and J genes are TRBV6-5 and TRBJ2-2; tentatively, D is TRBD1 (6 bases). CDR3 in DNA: TGTGCCAGCAGGGTGGACAGCGCGAACACCGGGGAGCTGTTTTTT. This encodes CASRVDSANTGELFF.